The present T cell receptor (beta chain) was sequenced within a study of T cells in Graves' hyperthyroidism and ophthalmopathy. As to this clonotype: The antigen remains unidentified.

Amplification of TCR beta CDR3 regions was performed using RNA transcripts as template. HTBI primers drove first-round RT-PCR of the TCR CDR3. TCRdb used MiXCR to reprocess the multiplex PCR reads, holding one entry per CDR3 protein. The table has about 540,000 distinct CDR3 sequences, 46% seen once; the top ten hold just under 8.5%. The study, taken as a whole, reports: The model predicted ophthalmopathy a median around 6.5 months before onset.

The specimen was peripheral blood or thyroid tissue (not recorded which). This sequence was found in a woman aged 18-35 years with Graves' hyperthyroidism.

CDR3 nucleotides: TGTGCCATCAGTTCCGGTTACGAGCAGTACTTC. It codes for CAISSGYEQYF. The rearrangement uses TRBV10-3 and TRBJ2-7; D gene ambiguous. The germline V gene has CDR1 ENHRY and CDR2 SYGVKD. The CDR3 spans 11 residues. V was clipped by 5 bases and J by 4 bases, with 6 bases between them.